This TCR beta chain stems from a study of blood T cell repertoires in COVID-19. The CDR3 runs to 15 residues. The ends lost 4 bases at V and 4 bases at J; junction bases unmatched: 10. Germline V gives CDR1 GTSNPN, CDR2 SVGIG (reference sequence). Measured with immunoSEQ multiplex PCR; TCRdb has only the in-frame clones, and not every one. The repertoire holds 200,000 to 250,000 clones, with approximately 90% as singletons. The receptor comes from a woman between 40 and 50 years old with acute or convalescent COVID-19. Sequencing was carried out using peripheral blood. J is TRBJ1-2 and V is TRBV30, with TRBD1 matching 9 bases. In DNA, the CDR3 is TGTGCCTGGACGTCCCCCCAGACAGGGGGCTATGGCTACACCTTC. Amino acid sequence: CAWTSPQTGGYGYTF.